Shown below are 13 T cell receptor beta chains from a single sample sequenced in a study of regulatory T cells in long-lasting Graves disease. Construction of the TCR beta libraries employed iRepertoire HTBI primers in conjunction with Arm-PCR of CDR3 regions. MiXCR was run by TCRdb on the multiplex PCR reads, yielding one entry per CDR3 protein. The sample records around 420,000 distinct CDR3 sequences, around 15% being singletons. Time point meaning: newly diagnosed GD, antithyroid drugs for less than 3 months. Generation of the TCR library employed RNA extracted from PBMCs. Source: peripheral blood mononuclear cells (PBMCs), taken at new diagnosis, from a patient treated with antithyroid drugs. The source is a female donor with Graves disease.

This clonotype was seen repeatedly, ten times or more. At one end, the junction sequence differs from germline, possibly due to a read error. Written as DNA, the CDR3 is TGTGCCAGCAGCTTGGGTACAGGGGATAATTCACCCCTCCACTTT. Protein sequence: CASSLGTGDNSPLHF. The rearrangement links TRBV5-1 to TRBJ1-6; 7 positions match TRBD1. Germline V gives CDR1 SGHRS, CDR2 YFSETQ. This CDR3 is 15 amino acids long.

The J gene is TRBJ2-1, the V gene TRBV19; 7 nucleotides agree with TRBD2. J lost 9 bases, V lost 3 bases, and 2 bases had no gene match. In germline, CDR1 is LNHDA, CDR2 SQIVND (reference sequence). The CDR3 runs 12 residues. DNA of the CDR3: TGTGCCAGTAGTATCGGGGAGGGTGAGCAGTTCTTC. Its protein is CASSIGEGEQFF.

This clonotype was recorded only once. A far larger clone differs by one base, so this is likely a read error. This chain links TRBV12-3 or TRBV12-4 with TRBJ2-5, with 9 bases fitting TRBD2. This CDR3 contains 15 residues. V lost 5 bases and J lost 11; bases outside the gene matches: 15. DNA of the CDR3: TGTGCCAGCAGTATTAGCGGGAGAACCGTCGATGAGCAGTACTTC. This gives the protein CASSISGRTVDEQYF.

The chain recombines TRBV10-3 with TRBJ2-1, with TRBD2 matching over 7 bases. Germline CDR1 and CDR2: ENHRY and SYGVKD. The CDR3 consists of 14 residues. Trimming removed 2 bases from V and 8 bases from J; junction bases left unmatched: 6. CDR3 bases: TGTGCCATCAGTGAGGGCGGGAGTTATGATGAGCAGTTCTTC. The encoded protein is CAISEGGSYDEQFF.

There are many counts of this clonotype. This chain connects TRBV19 to TRBJ2-3; D may be TRBD1 (5 bases). From germline, CDR1 is LNHDA and CDR2 SQIVND (reference sequence). The V end was cut by 4 bases, the J end by 0 bases, with 8 bases between. This CDR3 region has 14 residues. DNA of the CDR3: TGTGCCAGTAGTACAACAGGAAGCACAGATACGCAGTATTTT. This translates into CASSTTGSTDTQYF.

Concerning this clonotype: The germline gene is not matched at one end of the junction; a read error may be the cause. The rearrangement uses TRBV6-1 and TRBJ1-2; D uncertain. This CDR3 has 14 amino acids. CDR1 and CDR2 from the germline V gene are MNHNS and SASEGT. As DNA, the CDR3 is TGTGCCAGCAGCGCCGTACACATCGGCTATAGCTACACCTTC. This codes for CASSAVHIGYSYTF.

The rearrangement joins TRBV24-1 to TRBJ2-2; D is undetermined. Per the germline V gene, CDR1 is KGHDR and CDR2 is SFDVKD. The CDR3 extends over 13 amino acids. Trimming stripped 8 bases from V and 2 bases from J, with 8 bases between. In DNA, the CDR3 is TGTGCCACCATGGAACGTAACACCGGGGAGCTGTTTTTT. Residues: CATMERNTGELFF.

Many counts were recorded for this clonotype. The chain employs TRBV19 and TRBJ1-1; D gene unclear. This CDR3 spans 14 amino acids. The germline CDR1 and CDR2 sequences are LNHDA and SQIVND (reference sequence). Trimming removed 3 bases at V and 0 bases at J, with 8 bases between. In DNA, the CDR3 is TGTGCCAGTAGTATTCCAGAACTGAACACTGAAGCTTTCTTT. Amino acid sequence: CASSIPELNTEAFF. The full variable domain, completed using reference TRBV19 and TRBJ1-1, is DGGITQSPKYLFRKEGQNVTLSCEQNLNHDAMYWYRQDPGQGLRLIYYSQIVNDFQKGDIAEGYSVSREKKESFPLTVTSAQKNPTAFYLCASSIPELNTEAFFGQGTRLTVV.

The table lists this clonotype with many counts. The rearrangement joins TRBV7-3 to TRBJ2-3; a weak D match, TRBD1 (6 bases). Per the germline V gene, CDR1 is SGHTA and CDR2 is FQGTGA. The V and J ends lost 5 bases and 0 bases respectively, with 12 bases between them. This CDR3 spans 15 amino acids. The chain's CDR3 is CASSEGGTSTDTQYF. The CDR3 DNA reads TGTGCCAGCAGCGAAGGGGGTACTAGCACAGATACGCAGTATTTT.

The gene calls are TRBV12-3 or TRBV12-4 and TRBJ2-3; 10 nucleotides align to TRBD2. The CDR3 totals 16 residues. V shed 4 bases, J shed 1 base, and the junction held 5 bases outside the gene matches. The CDR3 loop is CASSWTSGIRTDTQYF. DNA for the CDR3: TGTGCCAGCAGTTGGACTAGCGGAATCCGCACAGATACGCAGTATTTT.

The J gene is TRBJ1-1, the V gene TRBV3-1; D gene unclear. The CDR3 spans 15 residues. V was pared by 3 bases and J by 5 bases, with 16 bases between. In germline, CDR1 is LGHDT, CDR2 YNNKEL (reference sequence). The CDR3 loop reads CASSHLWGGRTEAFF. The CDR3 DNA sequence: TGTGCCAGCAGCCACCTCTGGGGTGGTCGGACTGAAGCTTTCTTT.

This clonotype was seen ten or more times. This sequence joins TRBV19 and TRBJ1-5, with D perhaps TRBD1 (5 bases). The CDR3 spans 15 residues. V was clipped by 3 bases and J by 2 bases, with 11 bases between them. Per the germline V gene, CDR1 is LNHDA and CDR2 is SQIVND (reference sequence). The CDR3 is CASSIQGGGNQPQHF. CDR3 DNA: TGTGCCAGTAGTATCCAGGGTGGTGGCAATCAGCCCCAGCATTTT.

This chain uses TRBV12-3 or TRBV12-4 with TRBJ2-1; the D gene is possibly TRBD1 (5 bases). The CDR3 runs to 16 residues. With 4 bases removed from V and 3 bases from J, the gap between germline ends came to 16 bases. CDR3 DNA: TGTGCCAGCAGTTCGCGGAAGGGGCGGATCTACAATGAGCAGTTCTTC. Its translation: CASSSRKGRIYNEQFF.